Listed below are T cell receptor beta chains from one sample, sequenced in a study of blood T cells in healthy people across ages. TCRdb reprocessed the 5' RACE reads with MiXCR, giving one entry per CDR3 protein. The table has about 900,000 distinct CDR3 sequences, 62% seen once. Sequenced material: blood. All receptors come from a young man in good health. The CDR3 runs from the conserved cysteine through the conserved F or W. D genes are given only for firm matches. Where a row states a size, it is once, few, many or the class of an expanded clone; other rows omit it.

NA | TRBJ2-1 | once | TRBV25-1 | TGTGCCAGCAGTGCCACCTACGCGGTTAACGAGCAGTTCTTC | CASSATYAVNEQFF
NA | TRBJ2-1 | many | TRBV20-1 | TGCAGTGCTAGAGATCAGGGACATAAGCAGTTCTTC | CSARDQGHKQFF
NA | TRBJ2-7 | NA | TRBV7-2 | TGTGCCAGCAGCTTAGTGGTCGGCAGGGCCTACGAGCAGTACTTC | CASSLVVGRAYEQYF
NA | TRBJ2-5 | NA | TRBV7-2 | TGTGCCAGCAGCTTAGGACAACGACTGGTGGAAGAGACCCAGTACTTC | CASSLGQRLVEETQYF
TRBD2 | TRBJ2-5 | NA | TRBV4-2 | TGTGCCAGCAGCCAAGGTAGCGGGGGGTCGGTACAAGAGACCCAGTACTTC | CASSQGSGGSVQETQYF
NA | TRBJ2-5 | few | TRBV7-7 | TGTGCTAGCAGCTTAGCAGGGTTCGGCGAGACCCAGTACTTC | CASSLAGFGETQYF
NA | TRBJ1-6 | NA | TRBV5-1 | TGCGCCAGCAGCTTGACAGGGCCGGCCAATTCACCCCTCCACTTT | CASSLTGPANSPLHF
TRBD2 | TRBJ2-5 | NA | TRBV6-2/TRBV6-3 | TGTGCCAGCAGCTACCCGAGCGGGGCACGGATAGAGACCCAGTACTTC | CASSYPSGARIETQYF
NA | TRBJ2-6 | NA | TRBV5-6 | TGTGCCAGCAGCTATCTTACAGGGTTGGGAACTCGCCTCTCTGGGGCCAACGTCCTGACTTTC | CASSYLTGLGTRLSGANVLTF
TRBD1 | TRBJ1-5 | once | TRBV20-1 | TGCAGTGCTCCCCGGGACAGGGATCAGCCCCAGCATTTT | CSAPRDRDQPQHF
NA | TRBJ2-5 | few | TRBV15 | TGTGCCACCTCACGAGGTGGGAGTCAAGAGACCCAGTACTTC | CATSRGGSQETQYF
NA | TRBJ2-5 | few | TRBV20-1 | TGCAGTGCTACCTCACGGGGGATTTCGCAAGAGACCCAGTACTTC | CSATSRGISQETQYF
TRBD1 | TRBJ1-2 | NA | TRBV5-1 | TGCGCCAGCAGCTTGCCCGGACAGGAGACCTATGGCTACACCTTC | CASSLPGQETYGYTF
NA | TRBJ2-7 | many | TRBV12-3/TRBV12-4 | TGTGCCAGCAGTCGGCCAGGTACCTACGAGCAGTACTTC | CASSRPGTYEQYF
TRBD2 | TRBJ2-1 | NA | TRBV29-1 | TGCAGCGTTCGCAGCGGGGGGGCCGATGAGCAGTTCTTC | CSVRSGGADEQFF
TRBD2 | TRBJ2-3 | NA | TRBV4-3 | TGCGCCAGCAGCCAAGACCTCCTAGCGGGGCTCTTGGATACGCAGTATTTT | CASSQDLLAGLLDTQYF
TRBD1 | TRBJ2-5 | NA | TRBV7-3 | TGTGCCAGCAGCCCGGAGACAGGGTCGAAACAAGAGACCCAGTACTTC | CASSPETGSKQETQYF
TRBD1 | TRBJ2-7 | few | TRBV6-6 | TGTGCCACTCGGGACAGCCCCTACGAGCAGTACTTC | CATRDSPYEQYF
NA | TRBJ1-2 | few | TRBV29-1 | TGCAGCGTTGAGGCTAGCGGAAACTATGGCTACACCTTC | CSVEASGNYGYTF
TRBD2 | TRBJ2-1 | few | TRBV25-1 | TGTGCCAGCAGTGAATGGCCTAGCGGGGGGCCAGGTGAGCAGTTCTTC | CASSEWPSGGPGEQFF
TRBD2 | TRBJ2-1 | NA | TRBV20-1 | TGCAGTGCCGACACCCAGACTAGCGGGGACCTAAGCTCCTACAATGAGCAGTTCTTC | CSADTQTSGDLSSYNEQFF
TRBD1 | TRBJ1-4 | few | TRBV7-9 | TGTGCCAGCAGCTTCCCAGAGGGGGCTGATGAAAAACTGTTTTTT | CASSFPEGADEKLFF
NA | TRBJ1-4 | NA | TRBV5-1 | TGCGCCAGCAGGGACAGCCGAACAGAAAAACTGTTTTTT | CASRDSRTEKLFF
NA | TRBJ1-6 | few | TRBV7-3 | TGTGCCAGCAGCTTAACTGCAGTAAATTCACCCCTCCACTTT | CASSLTAVNSPLHF
TRBD2 | TRBJ2-1 | NA | TRBV4-3 | TGCGTCAGCAGCCAAGATCGTGGCGGGGGGGCCCCCTACAATGAGCAGTTCTTC | CVSSQDRGGGAPYNEQFF
TRBD1 | TRBJ2-7 | NA | TRBV15 | TGTGCCACCAGCAGAGATAGGACAGGCTACGAGCAGTACTTC | CATSRDRTGYEQYF
NA | TRBJ2-1 | NA | TRBV20-1 | TGCAGTCCCCCTGGGGCTAGTTGGCATGAGCAGTTCTTC | CSPPGASWHEQFF
NA | TRBJ2-5 | few | TRBV28 | TGTGCCAGCAGTCCCGCCTCTATGGAGACCCAGTACTTC | CASSPASMETQYF
TRBD2 | TRBJ2-7 | NA | TRBV7-2 | TGTGCCAGCAGCTTAGCGCTGCGGGGGGGCTCCTACGAGCAGTACTTC | CASSLALRGGSYEQYF
NA | TRBJ1-1 | NA | TRBV6-5 | TGTGCCAGCAAACCGGGACAATTCCGAAAGACTGAAGCTTTCTTT | CASKPGQFRKTEAFF
TRBD2 | TRBJ2-1 | many | TRBV10-3 | TGTGCCATCAGTTTTGAAGCGGGGAACAATGAGCAGTTCTTC | CAISFEAGNNEQFF
TRBD2 | TRBJ2-5 | NA | TRBV14 | TGTGCCAGCAGCCTCCTAAGGGCAGCTAGCGGGGACCAAGAGACCCAGTACTTC | CASSLLRAASGDQETQYF
NA | TRBJ1-2 | NA | TRBV2 | TGTGCCAGCAGCGCCGCGGGTTTGGCTAACTATGGCTACACCTTC | CASSAAGLANYGYTF
TRBD2 | TRBJ2-7 | NA | TRBV28 | TGTGCCAGCAGGCGCCCTAGCGGCGATACCTACGAGCAGTACTTC | CASRRPSGDTYEQYF
TRBD2 | TRBJ2-7 | many | TRBV10-3 | TGTGCCATCAGTGCAGCTAGCGGCGAGCAGTACTTC | CAISAASGEQYF
TRBD2 | TRBJ2-5 | few | TRBV4-3 | TGCGCCAGCAGCCAAGATGGGGGCGGGGGGGAGACCCAGTACTTC | CASSQDGGGGETQYF
NA | TRBJ2-3 | NA | TRBV6-5 | TGTGCCAGCAATCCGGGGCCCGGGGCAGATACGCAGTATTTT | CASNPGPGADTQYF
NA | TRBJ2-5 | NA | TRBV28 | TGTGCCAGCAGACCCGGCAGGGAGGAGACCCAGTACTTC | CASRPGREETQYF
NA | TRBJ2-3 | NA | TRBV6-2/TRBV6-3 | TGTGCCAGCGGATCACTAAGAGATACGCAGTATTTT | CASGSLRDTQYF
TRBD1 | TRBJ2-3 | NA | TRBV7-9 | TGTGCCAGCAGCCTTTCGGGACAGTCTAGCACAGATACGCAGTATTTT | CASSLSGQSSTDTQYF
NA | TRBJ2-2 | NA | TRBV6-1 | TGTGCCAGCAGTGAGGGGCCGCCGGGGACCGGGGAGCTGTTTTTT | CASSEGPPGTGELFF
NA | TRBJ1-6 | few | TRBV28 | TGTGCCAGCAGAAAACCCCGAGGGGGGTTCTATAATTCACCCCTCCACTTT | CASRKPRGGFYNSPLHF
TRBD2 | TRBJ2-2 | few | TRBV7-9 | TGTGCCAGCAGCTTCAGCGGGGGGACCAACACCGGGGAGCTGTTTTTT | CASSFSGGTNTGELFF
TRBD1 | TRBJ1-4 | few | TRBV14 | TGTGCCAGCAGCCCCCGACAGGGAGGACGCGAAAAACTGTTTTTT | CASSPRQGGREKLFF
TRBD1 | TRBJ1-6 | NA | TRBV20-1 | TGTAGTGCCCGGACAGGGGGAGATAATTCACCCCTCCACTTT | CSARTGGDNSPLHF
NA | TRBJ1-2 | NA | TRBV29-1 | TGCAGCGTTATAGTTAGTGTCTATGGCTACACCTTC | CSVIVSVYGYTF
NA | TRBJ2-3 | NA | TRBV2 | TGTGCCAGCAGTGAAGCGCTTCTCCCAGATACGCAGTATTTT | CASSEALLPDTQYF
NA | TRBJ2-3 | few | TRBV7-8 | TGTGCCAGCAGCGCGCAGAGCGGCGCAGATACGCAGTATTTT | CASSAQSGADTQYF
NA | TRBJ1-2 | NA | TRBV20-1 | TGCAGTGCTGGAGCCTGGGGGGGCTATGGCTACACCTTC | CSAGAWGGYGYTF
NA | TRBJ2-7 | NA | TRBV28 | TGTGCCAGCAGTAGCCGGCGGGGCCCCTACGAGCAGTACTTC | CASSSRRGPYEQYF
NA | TRBJ1-6 | NA | TRBV20-1 | TGCAGCAGCCCCCGGATAACCGAAGGGCCCCTCCACTTT | CSSPRITEGPLHF
NA | TRBJ1-1 | NA | TRBV4-3 | TGCGCCAGCAGCCAAGATCTCGCGAGGGACACTGAAGCTTTCTTT | CASSQDLARDTEAFF
NA | TRBJ1-1 | few | TRBV4-3 | TGCGCCAGCAGCCAAAGCCCGGACTATGAGGCTTTCTTT | CASSQSPDYEAFF
NA | TRBJ2-3 | NA | TRBV25-1 | TGTGCCAGCAGTGTTCGCGCGGGGAGCAGAACGCAGTATTTT | CASSVRAGSRTQYF
TRBD1 | TRBJ2-5 | few | TRBV20-1 | TGCAGTGTTGACTTCCCCGGGACAGGCCCCGCTGGGGAGACCCAGTACTTC | CSVDFPGTGPAGETQYF
TRBD1 | TRBJ1-1 | NA | TRBV24-1 | TGTGCCACCAGTGATCCCCGAGGAGGGGGCAACACTGAAGCTTTCTTT | CATSDPRGGGNTEAFF
TRBD1 | TRBJ2-2 | NA | TRBV3-1 | TGTGCCAGCAGCCACGGACAGGCTACGAACACCGGGGAGCTGTTTTTT | CASSHGQATNTGELFF
NA | TRBJ2-7 | NA | TRBV4-3 | TGCGCCAGCAGCCAAGATTCGGCGGCCCAACGGGCCTACGAGCAGTACTTC | CASSQDSAAQRAYEQYF